Each of the 14 T cell receptor beta chains below was sequenced from the same sample in a study of T cell responses to AZD1222 COVID-19 vaccine. Some clones are missing from TCRdb's copy, which holds only in-frame ones; the method was immunoSEQ multiplex PCR. The sample lists about 150,000 clones; approximately 83% were seen once. Sequencing was performed on peripheral blood, taken on day 0 of AZD1222 vaccination. The receptors stem from an adult in good health.

CDR3 DNA sequence: TGTGCCAGCGGACAGGGAGTCTCTGGGGCCAACGTCCTGACTTTC. Translated, it gives CASGQGVSGANVLTF. This chain joins TRBV2 and TRBJ2-6; TRBD1 matches 8 bases. The CDR3 has 15 residues. The germline CDR1 and CDR2 sequences are SNHLY and FYNNEI. With 8 bases clipped from V and 0 bases from J, the junction kept 3 bases outside the gene matches.

This chain joins TRBV6-5 and TRBJ2-7; 10 nucleotides agree with TRBD2. Germline V CDR1 and CDR2: MNHEY, SVGAGI. This CDR3 contains 14 residues. The ends lost 4 bases at V and 3 bases at J; junction bases unmatched: 3. The CDR3 bases are TGTGCCAGCAGTTGGGGACTAGCGAACTACGAGCAGTACTTC. Translating it yields CASSWGLANYEQYF.

The V and J genes are TRBV5-6 and TRBJ1-1; no firm D call. Germline CDR1 and CDR2: SGHDT and YYEEEE. Trimming removed 0 bases at V and 0 bases at J, with 9 bases between. The CDR3 length is 15 residues. CDR3 region: CASSLEVELNTEAFF. The CDR3 DNA is TGTGCCAGCAGCTTGGAGGTGGAGCTGAACACTGAAGCTTTCTTT. The full variable domain, in which reference TRBV5-6 and TRBJ1-1 provide the parts outside the CDR3, is DAGVTQSPTHLIKTRGQQVTLRCSPKSGHDTVSWYQQALGQGPQFIFQYYEEEERQRGNFPDRFSGHQFPNYSSELNVNALLLGDSALYLCASSLEVELNTEAFFGQGTRLTVV.

This clone was seen just once. The chain is built from TRBV6-6 and TRBJ1-4; D perhaps matches TRBD1 (5 bases). Germline CDR1 is MNHNY and CDR2 is SVGAGI (reference sequence). Trimming shortened V by 6 bases and J by 0 bases, and 14 bases separated the two germline ends. The CDR3 has 16 amino acids. The CDR3 nucleotides are TGTGCCAGCAGCTCCCTCCCGACAGCAACTAATGAAAAACTGTTTTTT. It yields the protein CASSSLPTATNEKLFF.

The CDR3 nucleotides read TGTGCCAGCAGTTACGGTCCTTCGAAGGATACGCAGTATTTT. It specifies CASSYGPSKDTQYF. The chain recombines TRBV6-5 with TRBJ2-3; D is unclear. With 2 bases removed from V and 6 bases from J, the gap between germline ends came to 12 bases. This CDR3 comprises 14 residues. The germline CDR1 and CDR2 sequences are MNHEY and SVGAGI.

The chain has TRBV3-1 (or the pseudogene TRBV3-2) and TRBJ1-2, with D unclear. In germline, CDR1 is LGHDT, CDR2 YNNKEL (reference sequence). This CDR3 spans 16 amino acids. V lost 2 bases and J lost 8, with 21 bases in between. CDR3 loop: CASSQREGDYNLGYTF. Here the CDR3 DNA reads TGTGCCAGCAGCCAACGGGAGGGAGACTACAACCTCGGCTACACCTTC.

The chain combines TRBV4-1 with TRBJ1-3; D unresolved. This CDR3 contains 15 residues. V was shortened by 3 bases and J by 0 bases, with 9 bases between the two germline ends. The germline V gene has CDR1 MGHRA and CDR2 YSYEKL. The CDR3 reads CASSHNDLSGNTIYF. Here the CDR3 DNA reads TGCGCCAGCAGCCACAACGACCTCTCTGGAAACACCATATATTTT.

This clone was picked up a small number of times. The chain recombines TRBV6-2 or TRBV6-3 with TRBJ1-6, with 10 positions matching TRBD1. Per the germline V gene, CDR1 is MNHEY and CDR2 is SVGEGT. The CDR3 runs 16 residues. V lost 6 bases to trimming and J lost 8 bases; unmatched junction nucleotides: 10. The CDR3: CASSPYRTGGYSPLHF. Here the CDR3 DNA reads TGTGCCAGCAGCCCTTATAGGACAGGGGGGTATTCACCCCTCCACTTT.

This clone was seen once. This rearrangement joins TRBV6-6 to TRBJ1-1; D is undetermined. This CDR3 has 13 residues. Germline lookup yields CDR1 MNHNY and CDR2 SVGAGI (reference sequence). V was pared by 7 bases and J by 1 base, with 10 bases between. This CDR3 reads CASKDKENTEAFF. The CDR3 DNA reads as TGTGCCAGCAAAGACAAAGAGAACACTGAAGCTTTCTTT.

This rearrangement joins TRBV2 to TRBJ2-2; no clear D gene. This CDR3 contains 13 residues. Trimming pared 5 bases from V and 7 bases from J, leaving 11 bases between. The germline CDR1 and CDR2 sequences are SNHLY and FYNNEI. CDR3 nucleotide sequence: TGTGCCAGCAGTCCAGACCCGGGCGGGGAGCTGTTTTTT. It specifies CASSPDPGGELFF.

The V and J genes are TRBV4-1 and TRBJ2-5; possible D gene TRBD2, 6 bases. Germline V lookup: CDR1 MGHRA, CDR2 YSYEKL. The length of the CDR3 is 16 residues. The V end was cut by 0 bases, the J end by 1 base, with 12 bases between. Here the CDR3 reads CASSQDLSGGQETQYF. As DNA, the CDR3 is TGCGCCAGCAGCCAAGATCTTTCCGGGGGCCAAGAGACCCAGTACTTC.

The CDR3 here is CASRRTGLGQPQHF. In nucleotides, the CDR3 is TGTGCCAGCAGGCGGACAGGGTTGGGACAGCCCCAGCATTTT. This rearrangement joins TRBV6-5 to TRBJ1-5, with 8 nucleotides matching TRBD1. The length of the CDR3 is 14 residues. From germline, CDR1 is MNHEY and CDR2 SVGAGI. J lost 7 bases, V lost 6 bases, and 8 bases had no gene match.

The J gene is TRBJ2-4, the V gene TRBV7-6; 7 nucleotides match TRBD2. V shed 5 bases and J 7 bases; nucleotides not matched to a gene: 5. This CDR3 region has 13 residues. Germline-derived CDR1 and CDR2 are SGHVS and FNYEAQ. In nucleotides, the CDR3 is TGTGCCAGCAGCCCAGACGGGGGGAACATTCAGTACTTC. Protein product: CASSPDGGNIQYF. The full variable domain, rest sourced from reference TRBV7-6 and TRBJ2-4, is GAGVSQSPRYKVTKRGQDVALRCDPISGHVSLYWYRQALGQGPEFLTYFNYEAQQDKSGLPNDRFSAERPEGSISTLTIQRTEQRDSAMYRCASSPDGGNIQYFGAGTRLSVL.

As to this clone: The same CDR3 is also encoded by other DNA sequences in this sample. The chain employs TRBV27 and TRBJ2-2; D not resolved. Germline V gives CDR1 MNHEY, CDR2 SMNVEV (reference sequence). Trimming pared 5 bases from V and 1 base from J, leaving 2 bases between. The CDR3 extends over 12 amino acids. In DNA form, the CDR3 reads TGTGCCAGCAGTCTGAACACCGGGGAGCTGTTTTTT. The encoded protein is CASSLNTGELFF.